This T cell receptor beta chain stems from a study of CD8+CD57+ T cells in acquired aplastic anemia. CDR3 and TCR beta VDJ profiling relied on genomic DNA as the template. TCRdb called the reads again in MiXCR, with one record for every CDR3 protein. The sample lists approximately 160,000 distinct CDR3 sequences, just under 45% occurring once. Specimen: sorted CD4+, CD8+, or CD8+CD57+ T cells (not recorded which) from PBMCs. This clonotype originated in a human donor in good health.

The CDR3 reads CASSPSQHTGELFF. CDR3 coding DNA: TGTGCCAGTAGTCCCTCACAGCACACCGGGGAGCTGTTTTTT. This chain connects TRBV19 to TRBJ2-2; D remains ambiguous. V shed 5 bases and J shed 3 bases, with 10 bases lying between them. Germline-derived CDR1 and CDR2 are LNHDA and SQIVND (reference sequence). CDR3 length: 14 residues.